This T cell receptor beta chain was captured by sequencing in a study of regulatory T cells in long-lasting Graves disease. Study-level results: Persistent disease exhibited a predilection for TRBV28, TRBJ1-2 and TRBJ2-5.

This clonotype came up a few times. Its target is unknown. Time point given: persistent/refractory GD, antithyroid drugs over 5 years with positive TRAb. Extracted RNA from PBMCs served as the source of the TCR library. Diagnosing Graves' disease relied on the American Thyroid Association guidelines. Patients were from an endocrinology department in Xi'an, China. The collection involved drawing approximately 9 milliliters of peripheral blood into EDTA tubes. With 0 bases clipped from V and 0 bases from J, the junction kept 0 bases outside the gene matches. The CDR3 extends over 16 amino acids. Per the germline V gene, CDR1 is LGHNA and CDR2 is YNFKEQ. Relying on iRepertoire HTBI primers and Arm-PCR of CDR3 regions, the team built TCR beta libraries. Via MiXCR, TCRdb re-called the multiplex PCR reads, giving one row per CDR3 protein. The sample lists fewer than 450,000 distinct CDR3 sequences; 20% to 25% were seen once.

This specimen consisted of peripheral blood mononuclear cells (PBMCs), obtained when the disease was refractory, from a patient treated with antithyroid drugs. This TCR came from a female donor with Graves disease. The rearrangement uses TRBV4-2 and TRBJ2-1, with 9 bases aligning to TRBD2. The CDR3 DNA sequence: TGTGCCAGCAGCCAAGATAGCGGGAGCTCCTACAATGAGCAGTTCTTC. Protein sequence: CASSQDSGSSYNEQFF.